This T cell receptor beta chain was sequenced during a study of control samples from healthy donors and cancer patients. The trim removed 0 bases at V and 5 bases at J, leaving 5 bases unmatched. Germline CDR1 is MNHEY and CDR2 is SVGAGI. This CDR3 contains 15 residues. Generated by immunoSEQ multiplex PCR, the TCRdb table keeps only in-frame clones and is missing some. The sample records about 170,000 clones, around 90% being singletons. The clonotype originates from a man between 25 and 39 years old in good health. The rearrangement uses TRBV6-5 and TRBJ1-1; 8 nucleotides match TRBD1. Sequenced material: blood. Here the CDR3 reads CASSYSSRGRTEAFF. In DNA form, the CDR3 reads TGTGCCAGCAGTTACTCGAGCAGGGGGCGGACTGAAGCTTTCTTT.